This TCR beta chain was sequenced during a study of T cell responses to AZD1222 COVID-19 vaccine. General study results and limits: Once two AZD1222 doses were given, Spike-specific TCR breadth and depth went up. Donor demographics were predominantly white British with a female majority; clonal diversity may be underestimated. Researchers took repertoire samples only after the peak T cell response had come.

As for this clone: The antigen is undetermined. It is unclear where the CDR3 begins or ends on the DNA, so no DNA is shown, and the CDR3 is as TCRdb lists it.

Analyses pooled second doses at about 4 or about 12 weeks. Repertoires were generated with immunoSEQ multiplex PCR, while TCRdb's copy carries only in-frame clones and drops some. Among approximately 61,000 clones listed, 65% to 85% were seen once. Germline lookup yields CDR1 MNHEY and CDR2 SVGEGT. Ends included, the CDR3 has 16 residues. The rearrangement links TRBV6-2 or TRBV6-3 to TRBJ1-5; the table's D call, TRBD1, was not checked against the DNA. This sequence originates from an adult who received the AZD1222 COVID-19 vaccine. Sequenced material: peripheral blood, taken 28 days after the second AZD1222 dose. The CDR3 is CASSSSTGRFNQPQHF.